By sample fraction, the clone carrying this T cell receptor (beta chain) is medium-sized. This entry belongs to a study of control samples from healthy donors and cancer patients. This CDR3 is 17 amino acids long. Per the germline V gene, CDR1 is GTSNPN and CDR2 is SVGIG (reference sequence). V lost 5 bases, J lost 1 base, and 23 bases lay in between. Measured with immunoSEQ multiplex PCR; TCRdb has only the in-frame clones, and not every one. Here the sample spans 95,000 to 100,000 clones, around 89% being singletons. The sample taken for sequencing was blood. The chain recombines TRBV30 with TRBJ1-2, with D perhaps matching TRBD1 (5 bases). The clonotype was recovered from a man aged 30-40 years in good health. The CDR3 nucleotides read TGTGCCTGGGAGGCCTGGGGGGACCTAGACCATAACTATGGCTACACCTTC. Its protein is CAWEAWGDLDHNYGYTF.